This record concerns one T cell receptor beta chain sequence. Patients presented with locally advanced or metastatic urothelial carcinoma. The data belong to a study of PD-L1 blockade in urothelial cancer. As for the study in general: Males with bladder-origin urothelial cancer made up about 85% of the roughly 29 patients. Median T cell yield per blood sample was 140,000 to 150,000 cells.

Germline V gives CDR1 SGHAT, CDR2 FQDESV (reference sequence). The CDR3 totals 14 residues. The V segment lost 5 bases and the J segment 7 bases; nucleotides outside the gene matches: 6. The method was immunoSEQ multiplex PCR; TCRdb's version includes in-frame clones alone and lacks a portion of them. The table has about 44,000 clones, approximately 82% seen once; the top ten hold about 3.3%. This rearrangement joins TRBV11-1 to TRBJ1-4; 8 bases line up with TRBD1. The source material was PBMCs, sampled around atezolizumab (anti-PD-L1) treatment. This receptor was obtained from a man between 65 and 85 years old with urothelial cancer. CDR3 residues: CASSRGQGSEKLFF. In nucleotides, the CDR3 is TGTGCCAGCAGCCGAGGACAGGGAAGTGAAAAACTGTTTTTT. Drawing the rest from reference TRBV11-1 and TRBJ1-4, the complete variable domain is EAEVAQSPRYKITEKSQAVAFWCDPISGHATLYWYRQILGQGPELLVQFQDESVVDDSQLPKDRFSAERLKGVDSTLKIQPAELGDSAMYLCASSRGQGSEKLFFGSGTQLSVL.